Detailed here is one TCR beta chain. The specificity of this receptor is unknown. No clone much larger than this one lies a single base away; base qualities are absent. The immunoSEQ Assay was used to sequence TCR beta CDR3 regions from DNA. The authors processed their data as follows. To compute T cell density, TCR beta template counts were normalized to usable DNA, which was estimated by amplifying housekeeping genes. Richness was estimated with the preseqR package, extrapolating to 400,000 templates for PBMC samples and 120,000 templates for tissue samples. Clonality was defined as one minus Pielou's evenness. Differential abundance testing on productive amino-acid clonotypes, with a minimum total count of 5 and an alpha of 0.1, was used to identify tissue-enriched TCRs. The Jaccard Index and the Morisita Overlap Index were used to measure how much the repertoires overlapped between compartments. GLIPH clustered TCR beta CDR3s with public tetramer-defined viral CDR3s; viral motifs required at least three viral sequences plus V-gene enrichment. TCRdb stores this immuneACCESS table with in-frame sequences only. Part of the clones is absent; in the studies checked, under half of the shortfall reflects unresolved V genes, and no reason is known for the rest. The V and J calls and clone size were taken over from that table, and D and trimming were inferred from the DNA. The sample table shows tens of thousands of clones, and approximately 90% are seen once. Of the sample, roughly 7% is held by the ten largest clones.

The data stem from a study of T cells in localized non-small cell lung cancer (dated by TCRdb to about 2020). In the study overall: The study analyzed T cell repertoires of 236 early-stage NSCLC patients, comparing tumors and uninvolved tumor-adjacent lungs. The cohort consisted of a few hundred treatment-naive NSCLC patients whose localized lung tumors had been resected. A mean age of 66.3 years was recorded for the NSCLC patients, of whom around 140 were male and 90 to 110 were female.

At diagnosis, tumor, uninvolved tumor-adjacent lung and peripheral blood were collected and then preserved as a mix of FFPE and fresh-frozen material. For TCR repertoire profiling, blood samples were analyzed in the form of peripheral blood mononuclear cells. The investigation overall reported the following: Because multi-region tumor sequencing was not performed, intratumor heterogeneity could not be ruled out. Higher T cell density in blood was associated with longer overall survival, whereas higher clonality in adjacent lung was associated with shorter survival. Of the top 100 tumor clones, a median of around 57 were detected in paired uninvolved adjacent lung; about 26 were also among that lung's top 100. Since the design was exploratory, TCR variables were selected using unadjusted p-values with no false-discovery rate correction. Uninvolved tumor-adjacent lung showed the highest T cell clonality, higher than tumor, which suggests more focused antigenic responses in the adjacent lung.

Spanning cysteine to phenylalanine, the CDR3 consists of 16 amino acids. Just the 48-base CDR3 DNA is kept, in frame starting at base 1. Deletion took 1 base off V and 4 bases off J, with a span of 16 bases between the germline ends. From a lookup of the germline V gene (reference sequence), CDR1 and CDR2 are SGHAT and FQDESV. The chain couples TRBV11-1 to TRBJ1-1; D gene: possibly TRBD1, on 6 matching bases. The clonotype originates from a woman aged 18-49 years with stage III lung adenocarcinoma. This specimen was peripheral blood, taken before any cancer treatment. The CDR3 here reads CASSLVGTRGSTEAFF. The nucleotide sequence reads TGTGCCAGCAGCTTAGTCGGGACCAGGGGTAGCACTGAAGCTTTCTTT.